A single sample is the source of the 26 T cell receptor beta chains below, sequenced in a study of T cells in Graves' hyperthyroidism and ophthalmopathy. Amplified regions were TCR beta CDR3 sequences from RNA transcripts. Initially, a first-round RT-PCR of the TCR CDR3 employed the HTBI primer set. TCRdb independently ran MiXCR on the multiplex PCR reads; one entry per CDR3 protein. The sample consists of fewer than 40,000 distinct CDR3 sequences, around 50% of them appearing once. The sample consisted of blood. The receptors come from a woman aged 40 to 49 with Graves' ophthalmopathy.

J is TRBJ2-1 and V is TRBV9; D is unclear. CDR1 and CDR2 (germline): SGDLS, YYNGEE. V dropped 3 bases and J dropped 7 bases, with 11 bases sitting between them. The length of the CDR3 is 13 residues. CDR3 protein: CASSGRVLNEQFF. The CDR3 DNA sequence: TGTGCCAGCAGCGGTAGGGTATTAAATGAGCAGTTCTTC.

The chain couples TRBV24-1 to TRBJ1-2; D remains unclear. Per the germline V gene, CDR1 is KGHDR and CDR2 is SFDVKD. The CDR3 runs to 14 residues. V shed 3 bases and J shed 13 bases, with 20 bases lying between them. The CDR3 region is CATSDAGGNYGCTF. CDR3 coding DNA: TGTGCCACCAGTGATGCAGGTGGGAACTATGGATGCACCTTC.

This clonotype was seen at least ten times. V is TRBV18 and J is TRBJ2-5, with unresolved D. Germline assignment: CDR1 KGHSH and CDR2 LQKENI. V was shortened by 0 bases and J by 2 bases, with 7 bases between the two germline ends. The length of the CDR3 is 14 residues. This CDR3 reads CASSPPNGQETQYF. The CDR3 DNA sequence: TGTGCCAGCTCACCACCTAATGGGCAAGAGACCCAGTACTTC.

Many counts were recorded for this clonotype. The genes are TRBV9 and TRBJ2-2; 7 bases map to TRBD1. Germline CDR1 SGDLS, CDR2 YYNGEE. With V trimmed by 5 bases and J by 3 bases, 7 bases remained unmatched. The CDR3 extends over 15 amino acids. The CDR3 region is CASRKQGLDTGELFF. The CDR3 DNA is TGTGCCAGCAGGAAACAGGGGTTGGACACCGGGGAGCTGTTTTTT.

J is TRBJ2-5 and V is TRBV7-6; D possibly corresponds to TRBD2 (7 bases). Germline CDR1 and CDR2: SGHVS and FNYEAQ. The CDR3 spans 17 residues. V was shortened by 5 bases and J by 8 bases, with 27 bases between the two germline ends. The CDR3 loop reads CASSQDPLGGGRGTQYF. Written as DNA, the CDR3 is TGTGCCAGCAGCCAGGACCCGTTAGGGGGGGGCAGGGGAACCCAGTACTTC.

This clonotype was recorded at least ten times. The chain couples TRBV12-3 or TRBV12-4 to TRBJ1-4; tentatively, D is TRBD1 (5 bases). V was cut by 9 bases and J by 7 bases, with 12 bases left in between. The length of the CDR3 is 12 residues. The CDR3 sequence is CASRRGSEKLFF. In DNA form, the CDR3 reads TGTGCCAGTAGAAGGGGATCTGAAAAACTGTTTTTT.

On this clonotype itself: Sequence at one end of the junction differs from germline and may be a read error. V is TRBV7-3 and J is TRBJ2-1; D remains unclear. Per germline, CDR1 SGHTA and CDR2 FQGTGA. The CDR3 sequence is 13 residues long. The CDR3 DNA is TGTGCCAGCACCTTACCGAACACCGGGGAGCAGTTCTTC. This translates into CASTLPNTGEQFF.

The chain links TRBV7-8 to TRBJ1-1, with 7 bases lining up with TRBD1. This CDR3 comprises 14 residues. Germline V gene data show CDR1 as SGHVS and CDR2 as FQNEAQ. Losses at the gene ends were 7 bases for V and 11 bases for J; bases not matched to a gene: 16. Written as DNA, the CDR3 is TGTGCCAGCAAGCGGGAACCTAGCGGGACAGAGGCTTTCTTT. Its protein product is CASKREPSGTEAFF.

The V and J genes are TRBV24-1 and TRBJ1-2; 8 nucleotides agree with TRBD1. In germline, CDR1 is KGHDR, CDR2 SFDVKD. This CDR3 spans 13 amino acids. The CDR3 DNA sequence: TGTGCTAGACCTATGGACAGGGACCATGGCTACACCTTC. Protein sequence: CARPMDRDHGYTF.

This clonotype was seen a few times. The CDR3 ends on some other residue instead of the conserved phenylalanine or tryptophan, so this is likely a read error. This chain joins TRBV5-5 and TRBJ1-1; weak D call: TRBD1 (6 bases). This CDR3 region has 15 residues. The germline V gene encodes CDR1 SGHKS and CDR2 YYEKEE (reference sequence). CDR3 sequence reads: CASRFGQPPNTEAFL. The CDR3 coding sequence is TGTGCCAGCAGGTTCGGACAGCCCCCGAACACGGAAGCTTTCCTT.

The rearrangement uses TRBV6-7 and TRBJ2-1; D is perhaps TRBD2 (5 bases). TRBV6-7 is labeled an ORF, and its function is uncertain. V was trimmed by 2 bases and J by 12 bases, leaving 8 bases between them. The CDR3 covers 11 residues. CDR3 protein: CASSYGGGQFF. The DNA for the CDR3 is TGTGCCAGCAGTTACGGAGGTGGGCAGTTCTTC.

This clonotype was found many times. A much larger clone lies one base from this, so it may be a read error. CDR3 coding DNA: TGCAGTGCTAGAGATCTGGGAAGCGATCAGCCCCAGCATTTT. It translates to CSARDLGSDQPQHF. The rearrangement uses TRBV20-1 and TRBJ1-5; D gene unclear. Trimming shortened V by 0 bases and J by 5 bases, and 11 bases separated the two germline ends. Germline loops: CDR1 DFQATT, CDR2 SNEGSKA (reference sequence). This CDR3 comprises 14 residues.

This clonotype was counted many times. The V gene is TRBV3-1, the J gene TRBJ2-7, with 8 bases matching TRBD1. CDR1 and CDR2 from the germline V gene are LGHDT and YNNKEL (reference sequence). Unmatched junction bases numbered 3, after V lost 6 bases and J lost 2 bases. The CDR3 consists of 13 residues. The CDR3 sequence is CASRAQGAYEQYF. CDR3 sequence (DNA): TGTGCCAGCAGGGCACAGGGGGCCTACGAGCAGTACTTC.

The table lists this clonotype with many counts. This chain connects TRBV6-5 to TRBJ1-2, with TRBD1 matching over 7 bases. The germline V gene has CDR1 MNHEY and CDR2 SVGAGI. J gave up 6 bases and V 6 bases, and 7 bases lay outside the gene matches. The CDR3 consists of 13 residues. The DNA of the CDR3 is TGTGCCAGCAGAAGAAACAGGGGCAATGGCTACACCTTC. This encodes CASRRNRGNGYTF.

The sample holds many counts of this clonotype. The V call is TRBV5-1, the J call TRBJ2-1, with 7 bases matching TRBD1. V lost 0 bases to trimming and J lost 9 bases; unmatched junction nucleotides: 3. The length of the CDR3 is 13 residues. Germline values: CDR1 SGHRS, CDR2 YFSETQ. CDR3 in amino acids: CASSLEGALEQFF. Written as DNA, the CDR3 is TGCGCCAGCAGCTTGGAGGGGGCGCTTGAGCAGTTCTTC.

V and J are TRBV7-2 and TRBJ1-4; tentatively, D is TRBD1 (5 bases). Trimming left V 0 bases short and J 4 bases short, with 9 bases between. CDR3 length: 15 residues. The germline CDR1 and CDR2 sequences are SGHTA and FQGNSA. CDR3 sequence (DNA): TGTGCCAGCAGCTTAGCGGGACTGGATAATGAAAAACTGTTTTTT. As protein: CASSLAGLDNEKLFF.

The chain carries TRBV24-1 and TRBJ2-5; D is unclear. V lost 4 bases and J 7 bases, leaving 0 bases between the germline ends. The CDR3 runs to 9 residues. CDR1 and CDR2 (germline): KGHDR, SFDVKD. The CDR3 spells CATSETQYF. As DNA, the CDR3 is TGTGCCACCAGTGAGACCCAGTACTTC.

The rearrangement uses TRBV2 and TRBJ1-3; D gene uncertain. V was cut by 4 bases and J by 0 bases, with 4 bases left in between. Per the germline V gene, CDR1 is SNHLY and CDR2 is FYNNEI. This CDR3 has 13 residues. In DNA, the CDR3 is TGTGCCAGCAGTGCCCCCTCTGGAAACACCATATATTTT. It yields the protein CASSAPSGNTIYF.

This clonotype was counted many times. CDR3 residues: CASSPLAANYGYTF. The CDR3 DNA sequence: TGTGCCAGCAGCCCCCTGGCGGCTAACTATGGCTACACCTTC. V usage is TRBV25-1 and J usage is TRBJ1-2; D call uncertain. Germline CDR1 and CDR2: MGHDK and SYGVNS. Trimming left V 6 bases short and J 0 bases short, with 11 bases between. The CDR3 totals 14 residues.

V gene TRBV12-3 or TRBV12-4 combines with J gene TRBJ2-7, with TRBD2 identical over 7 bases. This CDR3 has 17 residues. Losses at the gene ends were 2 bases for V and 1 base for J; bases not matched to a gene: 11. The CDR3 sequence is CASSLSGGTGRSYEQYF. In DNA form, the CDR3 reads TGTGCCAGCAGTTTATCGGGGGGTACCGGGAGATCCTACGAGCAGTACTTC.

This chain connects TRBV7-8 to TRBJ2-1; 9 bases are a match to TRBD1. V lost 1 base and J lost 7; bases outside the gene matches: 14. Per germline, CDR1 SGHVS and CDR2 FQNEAQ. CDR3 length equals 18 residues. DNA of the CDR3: TGTGCCAGCAGCTTAGGGGGTTCCGGGACAGGGCGGGGGAATGAGCAGTTCTTC. Amino acids: CASSLGGSGTGRGNEQFF.

This clonotype was recorded many times. J is TRBJ1-6 and V is TRBV12-3 or TRBV12-4; D unresolved. The CDR3 contains 13 residues. V lost 1 base and J 10 bases, leaving 8 bases between the germline ends. The CDR3 here is CASSLVAESPLHF. The CDR3 nucleotides are TGTGCCAGCAGTTTAGTCGCGGAATCACCCCTCCACTTT.

This clonotype has ten or more counts. The chain joins TRBV7-6 to TRBJ2-1; D is perhaps TRBD2 (6 bases). This CDR3 region has 15 residues. Trimming cost V 1 base and J 4 bases, with 11 bases left between them. Per germline, CDR1 SGHVS and CDR2 FNYEAQ. CDR3: CASSLEAGPYNEQFF. The CDR3 nucleotides are TGTGCCAGCAGCTTAGAAGCGGGCCCGTACAATGAGCAGTTCTTC.

In its sample, this clonotype was seen many times. A much larger clone lies a single base off, so this may be a read error. The CDR3 does not end in the conserved phenylalanine or tryptophan, so this is likely a read error. The V call is TRBV5-1, the J call TRBJ2-5, with D uncertain. Germline-derived CDR1 and CDR2 are SGHRS and YFSETQ. The CDR3 contains 14 residues. Trimming stripped 3 bases from V and 0 bases from J, with 9 bases between. CDR3 sequence reads: CASSSTTYQETQYL. In DNA, the CDR3 is TGCGCCAGCAGCTCTACAACGTACCAAGAGACCCAGTACCTC.

This clonotype has at least ten counts. CDR3 bases: TGTGCCAGCAGCTTAGGACAGCCCATCACTGAAGCTTTCTTT. Its protein product is CASSLGQPITEAFF. The chain joins TRBV7-2 to TRBJ1-1, with TRBD1 as a possible D gene (5 bases). Per the germline V gene, CDR1 is SGHTA and CDR2 is FQGNSA. This CDR3 region has 14 residues. The V gene lost 1 base and the J gene lost 4 bases, with 10 bases spanning the gap. Full variable domain (rest looked up from reference TRBV7-2 and TRBJ1-1): GAGVSQSPSNKVTEKGKDVELRCDPISGHTALYWYRQSLGQGLEFLIYFQGNSAPDKSGLPSDRFSAERTGGSVSTLTIQRTQQEDSAVYLCASSLGQPITEAFFGQGTRLTVV.

At least ten counts were recorded for this clonotype. This sequence joins TRBV11-2 and TRBJ2-3; 7 bases are shared with TRBD1. The CDR3 loop spans 12 amino acids. V dropped 5 bases and J dropped 6; count of bases not matched to a gene: 2. Germline V gene lookup returns CDR1 SGHAT and CDR2 FQNNGV. CDR3: CASSPQGDTQYF. Written as DNA, the CDR3 is TGTGCCAGCAGCCCACAGGGGGATACGCAGTATTTT.